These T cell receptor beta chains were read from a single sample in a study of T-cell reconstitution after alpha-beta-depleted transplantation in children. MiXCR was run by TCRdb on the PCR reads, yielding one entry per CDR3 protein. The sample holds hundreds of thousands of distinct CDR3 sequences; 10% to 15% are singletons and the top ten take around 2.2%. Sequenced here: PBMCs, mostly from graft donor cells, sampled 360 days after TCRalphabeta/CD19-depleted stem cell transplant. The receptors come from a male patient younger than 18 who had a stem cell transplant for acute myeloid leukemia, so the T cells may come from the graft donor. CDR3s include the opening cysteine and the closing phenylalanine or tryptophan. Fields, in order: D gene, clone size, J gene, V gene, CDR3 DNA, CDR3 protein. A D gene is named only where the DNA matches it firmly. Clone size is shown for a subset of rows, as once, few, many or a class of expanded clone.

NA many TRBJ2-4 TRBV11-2 TGTGCCAGCAGCTTAGTACAGGGTAAAAACATTCAGTACTTC CASSLVQGKNIQYF
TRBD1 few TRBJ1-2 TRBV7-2 TGTGCCAGCAGCATTCGACAGGGGAACTATGGCTACACCTTC CASSIRQGNYGYTF
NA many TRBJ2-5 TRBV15 TGTGCCACTGGTCGAGGGTGGGAGACCCAGTACTTC CATGRGWETQYF
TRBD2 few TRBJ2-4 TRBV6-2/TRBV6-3 TGTGCCAGCAGTTCTACTGGGACTAGCCTCTTC CASSSTGTSLF
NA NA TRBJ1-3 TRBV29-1 TGCAGCGTTCGTTCTGACAGCTTCTCTGGAAACACCATATATTTT CSVRSDSFSGNTIYF
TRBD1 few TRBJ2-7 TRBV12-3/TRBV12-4 TGTGCCAGCAGACCCGGGACAGGGCCGTACTACGAGCAGTACTTC CASRPGTGPYYEQYF
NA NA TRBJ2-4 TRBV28 TGTGCCAGCAGTTTGAGCAGGGTGAGCGTTGGGTCCAAAAACATTCAGTACTTC CASSLSRVSVGSKNIQYF
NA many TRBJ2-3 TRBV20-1 TGCAGTGCCAAGAGGACCATAAAAACAGATACGCAGTATTTT CSAKRTIKTDTQYF
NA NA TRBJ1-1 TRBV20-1 TGCAGCCCCACATTGGCACCCGGTGAAGCTTTCTTT CSPTLAPGEAFF
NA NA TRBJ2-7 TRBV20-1 TGCAGTGCGTCCGGGACCGCCTCTTTCCACGAGCAGTACTTC CSASGTASFHEQYF
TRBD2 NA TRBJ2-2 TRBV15 TGTGCCACCAGCAGAGATTGGGCGGGAGCTGACACCGGGGAGCTGTTTTTT CATSRDWAGADTGELFF
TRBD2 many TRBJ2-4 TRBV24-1 TGTGCCACCAGTGATCCCCGGACTAGCCTAAACATTCAGTACTTC CATSDPRTSLNIQYF
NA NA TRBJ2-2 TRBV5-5 TGTGCCAGCAGCTTGTTAGCTTCGAACACCGGGGAGCTGTTTTTT CASSLLASNTGELFF
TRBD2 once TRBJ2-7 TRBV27 TGTGCCAGCAGTTTCACCGGACAGCGGGGGCCTTACGAGCAGTACTTC CASSFTGQRGPYEQYF
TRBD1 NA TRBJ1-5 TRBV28 TGTGCCAGCAGTTTCTTGGACAGGGACAATCAGCCCCAGCATTTT CASSFLDRDNQPQHF
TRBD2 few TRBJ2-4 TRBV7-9 TGTGCCAGCAGCTTAGGGGGCGGACTAGCGCACAAAAACATTCAGTACTTC CASSLGGGLAHKNIQYF
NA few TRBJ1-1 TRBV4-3 TGCGCCAGCAGCCAAGGTGTCAGGTTGAACACTGAAGCTTTCTTT CASSQGVRLNTEAFF
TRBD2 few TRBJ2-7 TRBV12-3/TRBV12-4 TGTGCCAGCAGTTTACCAGTGGGGACTAGTCCTTACTACGAGCAGTACTTC CASSLPVGTSPYYEQYF